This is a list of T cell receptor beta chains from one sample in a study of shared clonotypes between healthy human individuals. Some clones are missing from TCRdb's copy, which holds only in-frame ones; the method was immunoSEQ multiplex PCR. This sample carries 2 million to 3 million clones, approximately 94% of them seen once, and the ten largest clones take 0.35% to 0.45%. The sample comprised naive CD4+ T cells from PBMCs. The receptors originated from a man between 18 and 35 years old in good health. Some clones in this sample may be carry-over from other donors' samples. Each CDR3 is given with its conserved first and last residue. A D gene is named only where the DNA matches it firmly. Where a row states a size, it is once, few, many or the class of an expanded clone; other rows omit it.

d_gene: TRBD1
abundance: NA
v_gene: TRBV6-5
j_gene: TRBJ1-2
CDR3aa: CASSPGGQGGYTF
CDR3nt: TGTGCCAGCAGCCCGGGGGGACAGGGTGGCTACACCTTC

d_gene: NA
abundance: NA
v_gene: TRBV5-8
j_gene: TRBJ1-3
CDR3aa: CASSLAAAVSGNTIYF
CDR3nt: TGTGCCAGCAGCTTGGCCGCGGCAGTCTCTGGAAACACCATATATTTT

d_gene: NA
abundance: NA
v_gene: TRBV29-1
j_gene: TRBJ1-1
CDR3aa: CSAGVEGTEAFF
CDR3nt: TGCAGCGCTGGAGTGGAGGGCACTGAAGCTTTCTTT

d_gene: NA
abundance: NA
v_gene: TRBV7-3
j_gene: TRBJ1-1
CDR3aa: CASSLGDTPEGEAFF
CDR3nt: TGTGCCAGCAGCTTAGGGGACACCCCCGAGGGAGAAGCTTTCTTT

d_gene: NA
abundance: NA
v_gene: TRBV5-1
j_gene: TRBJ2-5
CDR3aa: CASSSDTGLGYF
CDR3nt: TGCGCCAGCAGCTCTGATACAGGCCTGGGGTACTTC

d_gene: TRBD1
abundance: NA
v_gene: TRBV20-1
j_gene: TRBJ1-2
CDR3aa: CSASTGAKLTF
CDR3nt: TGCAGTGCTTCGACAGGGGCAAAACTTACCTTC

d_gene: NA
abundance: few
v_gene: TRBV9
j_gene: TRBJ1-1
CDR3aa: CASSVVEGVTEAFF
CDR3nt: TGTGCCAGCAGCGTAGTGGAGGGGGTAACTGAAGCTTTCTTT

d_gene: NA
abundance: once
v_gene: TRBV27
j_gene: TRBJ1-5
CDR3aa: CASSLYFRAYSNQPQHF
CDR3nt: TGTGCCAGCAGTTTATACTTTAGGGCGTATAGCAATCAGCCCCAGCATTTT

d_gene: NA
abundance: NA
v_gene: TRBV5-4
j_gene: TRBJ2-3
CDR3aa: CASSVQTSSTDTQYF
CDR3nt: TGTGCCAGCAGTGTACAGACGTCAAGCACAGATACGCAGTATTTT

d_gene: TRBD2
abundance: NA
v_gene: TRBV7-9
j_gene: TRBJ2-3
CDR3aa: CASTRGASGGDTQYF
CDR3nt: TGTGCCAGCACCCGGGGGGCTAGCGGGGGAGATACGCAGTATTTT

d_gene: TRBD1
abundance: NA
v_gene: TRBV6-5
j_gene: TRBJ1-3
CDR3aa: CASSNTGGSGNTIYF
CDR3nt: TGTGCCAGCAGTAATACAGGGGGCTCTGGAAACACCATATATTTT

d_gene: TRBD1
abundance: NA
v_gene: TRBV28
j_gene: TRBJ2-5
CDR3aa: CASSLRTGAQETQYF
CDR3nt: TGTGCCAGCAGTCTTCGGACAGGGGCCCAAGAGACCCAGTACTTC

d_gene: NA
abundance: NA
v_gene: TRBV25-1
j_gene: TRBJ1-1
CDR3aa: CASSEFTEAFF
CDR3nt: TGTGCCAGCAGTGAATTCACTGAAGCTTTCTTT

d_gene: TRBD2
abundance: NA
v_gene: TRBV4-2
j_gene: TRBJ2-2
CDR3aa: CASSQESGRQTGELFF
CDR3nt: TGTGCCAGCAGCCAGGAGAGCGGGAGGCAAACCGGGGAGCTGTTTTTT

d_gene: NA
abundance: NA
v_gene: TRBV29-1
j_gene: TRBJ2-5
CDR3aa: CSVLGKTQYF
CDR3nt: TGCAGCGTTTTGGGAAAGACCCAGTACTTC

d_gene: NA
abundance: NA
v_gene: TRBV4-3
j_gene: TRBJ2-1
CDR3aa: CASSQDGRIYNEQFF
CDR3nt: TGCGCCAGCAGCCAAGACGGCAGGATCTACAATGAGCAGTTCTTC

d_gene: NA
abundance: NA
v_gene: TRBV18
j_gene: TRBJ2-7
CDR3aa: CASSQGRPPSYEQYF
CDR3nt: TGTGCCAGCTCACAGGGACGGCCTCCCTCCTACGAGCAGTACTTC

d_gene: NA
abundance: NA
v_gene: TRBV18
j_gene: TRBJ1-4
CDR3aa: CASSRDHNEKLFF
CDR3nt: TGTGCCAGCTCACGTGACCATAATGAAAAACTGTTTTTT

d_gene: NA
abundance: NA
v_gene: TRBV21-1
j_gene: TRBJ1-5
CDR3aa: CASSSPVGHLDVYSNQPQHF
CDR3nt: TGTGCCAGCAGCTCCCCTGTGGGACATTTAGACGTATATAGCAATCAGCCCCAGCATTTT

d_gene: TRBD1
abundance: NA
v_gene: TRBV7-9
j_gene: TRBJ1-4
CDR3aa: CASSDTGGDEKLFF
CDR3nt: TGTGCCAGCAGCGACACAGGGGGCGATGAAAAACTGTTTTTT

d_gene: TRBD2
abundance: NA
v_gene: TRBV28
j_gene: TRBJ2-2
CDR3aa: CASRPTSGGVTGELFF
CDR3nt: TGTGCCAGCAGACCGACTAGCGGGGGGGTCACCGGGGAGCTGTTTTTT

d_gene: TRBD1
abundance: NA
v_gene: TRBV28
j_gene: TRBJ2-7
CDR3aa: CASSSGQQSSYEQYF
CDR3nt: TGTGCCAGCAGTTCGGGACAGCAATCCTCCTACGAGCAGTACTTC

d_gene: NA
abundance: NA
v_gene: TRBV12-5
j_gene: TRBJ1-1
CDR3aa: CASGLEVDTEAFF
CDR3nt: TGTGCTAGTGGTTTGGAGGTGGACACTGAAGCTTTCTTT

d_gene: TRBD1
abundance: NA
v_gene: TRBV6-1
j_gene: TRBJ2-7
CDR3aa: CASSTRGYSYEQYF
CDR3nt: TGTGCCAGCAGTACCAGGGGGTACTCCTACGAGCAGTACTTC

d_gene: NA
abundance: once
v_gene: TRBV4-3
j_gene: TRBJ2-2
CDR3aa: CASSPLAGNTGELFF
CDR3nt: TGCGCCAGCAGCCCACTCGCGGGAAACACCGGGGAGCTGTTTTTT

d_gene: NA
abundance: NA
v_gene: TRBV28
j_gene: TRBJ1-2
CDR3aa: CASSLDSWGYTF
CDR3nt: TGTGCCAGCAGTTTGGACTCTTGGGGCTACACCTTC

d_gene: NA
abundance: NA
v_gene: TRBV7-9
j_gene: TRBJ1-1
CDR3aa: CASSLQRGNTEAFF
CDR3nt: TGTGCCAGCAGCTTACAAAGGGGCAACACTGAAGCTTTCTTT

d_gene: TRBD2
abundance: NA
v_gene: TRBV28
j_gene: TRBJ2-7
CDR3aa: CASSRLAGGSYEQYF
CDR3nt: TGTGCCAGCAGTCGTCTAGCGGGGGGCTCCTACGAGCAGTACTTC

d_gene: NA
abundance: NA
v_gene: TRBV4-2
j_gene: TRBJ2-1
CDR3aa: CASSQDRYGEQFF
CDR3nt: TGTGCCAGCAGCCAAGATCGGTACGGTGAGCAGTTCTTC

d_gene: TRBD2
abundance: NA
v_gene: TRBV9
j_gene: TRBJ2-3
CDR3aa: CASSVVSSGSTDTQYF
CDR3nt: TGTGCCAGCAGCGTAGTATCCAGCGGGAGTACAGATACGCAGTATTTT

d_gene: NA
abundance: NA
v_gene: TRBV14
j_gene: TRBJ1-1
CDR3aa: CASSLSRNTEAFF
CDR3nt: TGTGCCAGCAGCCTAAGCAGGAACACTGAAGCTTTCTTT

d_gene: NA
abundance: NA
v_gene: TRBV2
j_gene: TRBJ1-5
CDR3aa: CASSGRTENQPQHF
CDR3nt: TGTGCCAGCAGCGGGCGGACCGAGAATCAGCCCCAGCATTTT

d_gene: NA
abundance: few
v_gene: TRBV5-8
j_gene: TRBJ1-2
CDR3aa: CASSSGAQLWYGYTF
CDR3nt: TGTGCCAGCAGCAGCGGGGCCCAGCTATGGTATGGCTACACCTTC

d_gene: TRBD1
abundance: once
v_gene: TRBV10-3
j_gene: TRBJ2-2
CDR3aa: CAISEPVTGADTGELFF
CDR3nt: TGTGCCATTTCCGAACCGGTTACAGGGGCCGACACCGGGGAGCTGTTTTTT

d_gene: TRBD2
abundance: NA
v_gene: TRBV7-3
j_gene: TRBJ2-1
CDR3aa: CASSSVGISGSAYNEQFF
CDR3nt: TGTGCCAGCAGCTCCGTGGGAATTAGCGGGAGCGCATACAATGAGCAGTTCTTC

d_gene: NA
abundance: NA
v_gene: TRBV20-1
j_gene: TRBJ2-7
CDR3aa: CRRGAYEQYF
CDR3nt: TGCAGGAGGGGTGCCTACGAGCAGTACTTC

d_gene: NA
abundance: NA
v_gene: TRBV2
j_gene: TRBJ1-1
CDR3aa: CASSGDFTEAFF
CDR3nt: TGTGCCAGCAGTGGGGACTTCACTGAAGCTTTCTTT

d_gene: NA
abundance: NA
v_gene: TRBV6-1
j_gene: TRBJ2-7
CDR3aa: CASSGGQYEQYF
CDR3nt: TGTGCCAGCAGTGGTGGGCAGTACGAGCAGTACTTC

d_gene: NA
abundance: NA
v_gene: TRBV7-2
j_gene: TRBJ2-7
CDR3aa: CASSRSTSSEFYEQYF
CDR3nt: TGTGCCAGCAGCCGATCGACCTCCAGTGAGTTCTACGAGCAGTACTTC

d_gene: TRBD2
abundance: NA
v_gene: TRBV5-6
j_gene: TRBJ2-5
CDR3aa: CASSPRGTTETQYF
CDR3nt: TGTGCCAGCAGCCCCCGCGGGACTACGGAGACCCAGTACTTC

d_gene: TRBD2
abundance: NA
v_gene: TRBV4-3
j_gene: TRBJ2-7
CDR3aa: CASSQVSGSSYEQYF
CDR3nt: TGCGCCAGCAGCCAAGTGAGCGGGAGCTCCTACGAGCAGTACTTC

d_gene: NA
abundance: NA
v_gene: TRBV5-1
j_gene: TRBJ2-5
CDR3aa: CASRRTGQETQYF
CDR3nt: TGCGCCAGCAGACGGACGGGGCAAGAGACCCAGTACTTC

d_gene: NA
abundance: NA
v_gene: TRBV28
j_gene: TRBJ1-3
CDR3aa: CASSLFQGAGGNTIYF
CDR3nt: TGTGCCAGCAGTTTATTTCAGGGAGCGGGTGGAAACACCATATATTTT

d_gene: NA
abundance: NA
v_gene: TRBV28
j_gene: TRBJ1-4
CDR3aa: CASSLVGTNEKLFF
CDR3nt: TGTGCCAGCAGTTTAGTGGGTACTAATGAAAAACTGTTTTTT

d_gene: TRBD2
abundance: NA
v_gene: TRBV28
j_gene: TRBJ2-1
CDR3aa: CASRGTSATTQFF
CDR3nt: TGTGCCAGCAGGGGGACTAGCGCGACCACGCAGTTCTTC